The next 30 T cell receptor beta chains were all read from a single sample in a study of CD8 T cells in ankylosing spondylitis. From the 5' RACE reads, TCRdb called clonotypes with MiXCR, one entry per CDR3 protein. The sample lists around 250,000 distinct CDR3 sequences; approximately 12% were seen once. Sequencing was performed on blood, either unsorted or a sorted T cell fraction (not recorded which). All receptors derive from a male donor with ankylosing spondylitis or in good health (not recorded which).

This clonotype came up a few times. The gene calls are TRBV7-9 and TRBJ2-1, with TRBD1 matching over 7 bases. Germline CDR1 and CDR2: SEHNR and FQNEAQ (reference sequence). The CDR3 spans 14 residues. Trimming took 5 bases from V and 5 from J; bases not matched to a gene: 6. The CDR3 here is CASSARDSNNEQFF. CDR3 coding DNA: TGTGCCAGCAGCGCAAGGGACAGTAACAATGAGCAGTTCTTC. The full variable domain, its missing parts supplied by reference TRBV7-9 and TRBJ2-1, is DTGVSQNPRHKITKRGQNVTFRCDPISEHNRLYWYRQTLGQGPEFLTYFQNEAQLEKSRLLSDRFSAERPKGSFSTLEIQRTEQGDSAMYLCASSARDSNNEQFFGPGTRLTVL.

V gene TRBV2 combines with J gene TRBJ2-4; maybe TRBD1 (6 bases). The germline V gene encodes CDR1 SNHLY and CDR2 FYNNEI. This CDR3 is 12 amino acids long. V was trimmed by 8 bases and J by 3 bases, leaving 8 bases between them. DNA of the CDR3: TGTGCCAGCGGGGACAACAAAAACATTCAGTACTTC. Its protein product is CASGDNKNIQYF. Variable domain in full (rest from reference TRBV2 and TRBJ2-4): EPEVTQTPSHQVTQMGQEVILRCVPISNHLYFYWYRQILGQKVEFLVSFYNNEISEKSEIFDDQFSVERPDGSNFTLKIRSTKLEDSAMYFCASGDNKNIQYFGAGTRLSVL.

This clonotype was observed at least ten times. The CDR3 sequence is CASSGWTSGGSEQYF. For the CDR3, the DNA is TGCGCCAGCAGCGGATGGACTAGCGGGGGAAGCGAGCAGTACTTC. J is TRBJ2-7 and V is TRBV10-2; 13 bases fit TRBD2. V lost 6 bases, J lost 6 bases, and 8 bases stayed unmatched. Per germline, CDR1 WSHSY and CDR2 SAAADI. The CDR3 contains 15 residues.

The sample holds a few counts of this clonotype. The chain combines TRBV29-1 with TRBJ2-5; D tentatively reads TRBD1 or TRBD2 (5 bases each). V lost 0 bases, J lost 6 bases, and 11 bases lay in between. The CDR3 runs 13 residues. Germline V gene lookup returns CDR1 SQVTM and CDR2 ANQGSEA. The CDR3: CSVEDRGVQTQYF. CDR3 in DNA: TGCAGCGTTGAAGATCGAGGGGTTCAGACCCAGTACTTC.

This clonotype was counted many times. This chain uses TRBV25-1 with TRBJ1-2; 9 nucleotides line up with TRBD1. V trimming: 3 bases; J trimming: 6 bases; junction bases outside the gene matches: 11. Germline CDR1 MGHDK, CDR2 SYGVNS. CDR3 length equals 16 residues. The CDR3 bases are TGTGCCAGCAGTGACCACAACAGGGGGCTTCAGAATGGCTACACCTTC. Translating it yields CASSDHNRGLQNGYTF.

This clonotype was detected many times. The V and J genes are TRBV27 and TRBJ2-2; D gene unclear. The CDR3 sequence is 12 residues long. V was shortened by 3 bases and J by 6 bases, with 5 bases between the two germline ends. In germline, CDR1 is MNHEY, CDR2 SMNVEV (reference sequence). This CDR3 reads CASSLLAGELFF. Written as DNA, the CDR3 is TGTGCCAGCAGTTTGTTGGCCGGGGAGCTGTTTTTT.

This clonotype was counted many times. This rearrangement joins TRBV6-2 or TRBV6-3 to TRBJ2-3; D not certain. The germline V and J ends were trimmed by 5 bases and 4 bases, with 16 bases remaining between them. The CDR3 totals 15 residues. Germline V gene data show CDR1 as MNHEY and CDR2 as SVGEGT. This CDR3 is CASSNHSPRSDTQYF. CDR3 in DNA: TGTGCCAGCAGTAACCACTCTCCTAGATCAGATACGCAGTATTTT.

This clonotype was recorded a few times. This sequence joins TRBV7-2 and TRBJ2-1, with TRBD2 matching over 8 bases. The CDR3 length is 16 residues. Germline trimming cut 2 bases from V and 8 bases from J; bases unmatched to any gene: 11. Germline CDR1 and CDR2: SGHTA and FQGNSA. In nucleotides, the CDR3 is TGTGCCAGCAGCTTATCGGTGAAGCGGGAGAGCTATGAGCAGTTCTTC. Translated, it gives CASSLSVKRESYEQFF.

This clonotype has ten or more counts. The chain has TRBV5-1 and TRBJ1-1; D is undetermined. The CDR3 runs 15 residues. The V end lost 4 bases, the J end lost 11 bases, and 24 bases lay between the germline ends. In germline, CDR1 is SGHRS, CDR2 YFSETQ. The CDR3 DNA is TGCGCCAGCAGCATCATAGCCCCCGCGATAGACCGGGCTTTCTTT. Its translation is CASSIIAPAIDRAFF.

Worth noting for this clonotype: A much larger clone differs by one base, so this may be a read error. The rearrangement uses TRBV18 and TRBJ2-1; tentative D call: TRBD2 (5 bases). V gave up 7 bases and J gave up 0 bases, with 19 bases separating them. Per the germline V gene, CDR1 is KGHSH and CDR2 is LQKENI. The CDR3 is 17 residues long. DNA for the CDR3: TGTGCCAGCTTACTAACTCTCAGTGGGAGCTCCTACAATGAGCAGTTCTTC. Protein product: CASLLTLSGSSYNEQFF.

The table lists this clonotype with many counts. The V call is TRBV6-6, the J call TRBJ2-7; D remains ambiguous. Germline CDR1 is MNHNY and CDR2 is SVGAGI (reference sequence). The CDR3 has 12 amino acids. Trimming removed 5 bases from V and 3 bases from J, with 8 bases in between. The CDR3 bases are TGTGCCAGCAGTCCCCTGGGCTACGAGCAGTACTTC. Its protein is CASSPLGYEQYF.

This clonotype was detected many times. For the CDR3, the DNA is TGTGCCACCGCTGGACTAGCGGGAGTTGAGACCCAGTACTTC. It specifies CATAGLAGVETQYF. The chain uses TRBV24-1 and TRBJ2-5, with 13 bases fitting TRBD2. The V segment lost 9 bases and the J segment 5 bases; nucleotides outside the gene matches: 5. The CDR3 is made up of 14 amino acids. Germline V gene lookup returns CDR1 KGHDR and CDR2 SFDVKD.

The sample holds many counts of this clonotype. This chain uses TRBV3-1 with TRBJ2-4; D ambiguous. Trimming pared 4 bases from V and 8 bases from J, leaving 12 bases between. This CDR3 spans 13 amino acids. Germline V gene lookup returns CDR1 LGHDT and CDR2 YNNKEL (reference sequence). The CDR3: CASSLTFGDIQYF. The CDR3 nucleotides are TGTGCCAGCAGCCTTACGTTTGGAGACATTCAGTACTTC.

This clonotype was found many times. The CDR3 DNA reads TGTGCCAGCAGCGACCCCGGGACTAGTGCGCCGAGAATCTACAATGAGCAGTTCTTC. This encodes CASSDPGTSAPRIYNEQFF. The chain couples TRBV9 to TRBJ2-1; TRBD2 matches at 8 bases. From germline, CDR1 is SGDLS and CDR2 YYNGEE. J was trimmed by 3 bases and V by 3 bases; bases with no gene match: 17. This CDR3 contains 19 residues.

This clonotype occurred many times. The rearrangement joins TRBV20-1 to TRBJ2-7; TRBD1 matches at 7 bases. Germline-derived CDR1 and CDR2 are DFQATT and SNEGSKA (reference sequence). Trimming removed 0 bases from V and 3 bases from J; junction bases left unmatched: 8. The length of the CDR3 is 15 residues. CDR3 residues: CSARDRDRVGYEQYF. CDR3 nucleotides: TGCAGTGCTAGAGATCGAGACAGGGTGGGCTACGAGCAGTACTTC.

The table lists this clonotype with a few counts. The rearrangement uses TRBV24-1 and TRBJ2-2; D could derive from TRBD1 or TRBD2 (5 bases each). This CDR3 region has 19 residues. The germline gives CDR1 KGHDR, CDR2 SFDVKD. V was pared by 0 bases and J by 2 bases, with 18 bases between. Here the CDR3 DNA reads TGTGCCACCAGTGATTTGAGTTTCCGGGGCAGGGCCAACACCGGGGAGCTGTTTTTT. Its translation: CATSDLSFRGRANTGELFF.

Turning to this clonotype: With a much larger clone just one base away, this may be a read error. V is TRBV12-3 or TRBV12-4 and J is TRBJ2-1; TRBD2 agrees at 14 bases. Trimming at V came to 6 bases and at J to 10 bases, leaving 8 bases not matched to a gene. The CDR3 totals 15 residues. The CDR3 sequence is CASSQKTSGREEQFF. Here the CDR3 DNA reads TGTGCCAGCAGCCAGAAGACTAGCGGGAGGGAGGAGCAGTTCTTC.

At least ten counts were recorded for this clonotype. This chain uses TRBV20-1 with TRBJ2-3, with D unclear. This CDR3 spans 14 amino acids. CDR1 DFQATT and CDR2 SNEGSKA come from the germline V gene (reference sequence). V was clipped by 6 bases and J by 4 bases, with 17 bases between them. The chain's CDR3 is CSAPDRTAADTQYF. As DNA, the CDR3 is TGCAGTGCGCCGGACCGAACAGCCGCAGATACGCAGTATTTT.

This chain joins TRBV5-1 and TRBJ1-1; 7 bases match TRBD1. Germline CDR1 and CDR2: SGHRS and YFSETQ. The CDR3 is 16 amino acids. Germline trimming cut 1 base from V and 8 bases from J; bases unmatched to any gene: 14. The CDR3 loop reads CASSLLWTGGTLEAFF. The CDR3 DNA sequence: TGCGCCAGCAGCTTGCTTTGGACAGGAGGGACTTTGGAAGCTTTCTTT.

This clonotype was observed many times. The gene calls are TRBV29-1 and TRBJ2-3; 7 bases align to TRBD2. The germline gives CDR1 SQVTM, CDR2 ANQGSEA. The V and J ends lost 5 bases and 3 bases, in that order; junction bases with no gene match: 8. CDR3 size: 14 residues. CDR3 sequence reads: CSVLSGVGTDTQYF. CDR3 nucleotide sequence: TGCAGCGTTTTGAGCGGGGTTGGGACAGATACGCAGTATTTT.

This clonotype was recorded at least ten times. The chain employs TRBV7-8 and TRBJ2-5; D uncertain. CDR1 is SGHVS and CDR2 is FQNEAQ in the germline V gene. V lost 4 bases and J 5 bases, leaving 8 bases between the germline ends. The CDR3 sequence is 12 residues long. Here the CDR3 reads CASSYPLETQYF. The DNA for the CDR3 is TGTGCCAGCAGCTACCCATTGGAGACCCAGTACTTC.

This clonotype was seen repeatedly, ten times or more. The chain has TRBV12-3 or TRBV12-4 and TRBJ2-5; no clear D. The CDR3 runs to 12 residues. V lost 6 bases and J lost 5, with 10 bases in between. The DNA of the CDR3 is TGTGCCAGCAGCCATAAGAGTGAGACCCAGTACTTC. This codes for CASSHKSETQYF.

The V call is TRBV7-9, the J call TRBJ2-2; 11 bases are a match to TRBD2. CDR3 size: 17 residues. Losses at the gene ends were 2 bases for V and 4 bases for J; bases not matched to a gene: 6. Germline V CDR1 and CDR2: SEHNR, FQNEAQ (reference sequence). The CDR3 coding sequence is TGTGCCAGCAGCTTAAGCACTAGCGGGGGACGCACCGGGGAGCTGTTTTTT. This gives the protein CASSLSTSGGRTGELFF.

This clonotype has a count of ten or more. This chain uses TRBV12-3 or TRBV12-4 with TRBJ2-5, with D unresolved. This CDR3 spans 14 amino acids. V was shortened by 4 bases and J by 2 bases, with 11 bases between the two germline ends. This CDR3 is CASSSGRLQETQYF. The CDR3 bases are TGTGCCAGCAGTTCCGGACGGTTACAAGAGACCCAGTACTTC.

The sample holds many counts of this clonotype. This chain joins TRBV5-1 and TRBJ1-3; the D is unclear. The CDR3 consists of 16 residues. Per germline, CDR1 SGHRS and CDR2 YFSETQ. Trimming left V 0 bases short and J 0 bases short, with 10 bases between. CDR3 bases: TGCGCCAGCAGCTTGGGGGAGGCAGTCTCTGGAAACACCATATATTTT. Translation gives CASSLGEAVSGNTIYF.

The table lists this clonotype with many counts. V is TRBV7-8 and J is TRBJ2-3; 15 nucleotides line up with TRBD2. Germline-derived CDR1 and CDR2 are SGHVS and FQNEAQ. V lost 4 bases, J lost 0 bases, and 5 bases stayed unmatched. CDR3 size: 18 residues. The DNA of the CDR3 is TGTGCCAGCAGCTCGGGACTAGCGGGGGGCACTAGCACAGATACGCAGTATTTT. Its translation: CASSSGLAGGTSTDTQYF. Combining the CDR3 with reference TRBV7-8 and TRBJ2-3 gives the whole variable domain GAGVSQSPRYKVAKRGQDVALRCDPISGHVSLFWYQQALGQGPEFLTYFQNEAQLDKSGLPSDRFFAERPEGSVSTLKIQRTQQEDSAVYLCASSSGLAGGTSTDTQYFGPGTRLTVL.

In this sample, this clonotype turned up a few times. V and J are TRBV6-1 and TRBJ2-1; 7 nucleotides agree with TRBD1. Germline assignment: CDR1 MNHNS and CDR2 SASEGT. This CDR3 comprises 19 residues. J gave up 0 bases and V 7 bases, and 18 bases lay outside the gene matches. CDR3 sequence: CASKPLLGTAGSSYNEQFF. For the CDR3, the DNA is TGTGCCAGCAAGCCTTTATTAGGGACAGCAGGGAGCTCCTACAATGAGCAGTTCTTC.

This clonotype was counted only a few times. The chain links TRBV7-6 to TRBJ2-7, with D tentatively TRBD1 (6 bases). Germline CDR1 reads SGHVS; CDR2 reads FNYEAQ. Trimming took off 5 bases at V and 3 bases at J, with 20 bases between the two ends. This CDR3 is 16 amino acids long. CDR3 sequence: CASSPAQGQLGYEQYF. The CDR3 nucleotides read TGTGCCAGCAGCCCCGCTCAGGGGCAGTTAGGCTACGAGCAGTACTTC.

There are many counts of this clonotype. The chain couples TRBV7-2 to TRBJ2-3; D may be TRBD2 (5 bases). The CDR3 spans 12 residues. Deletions cut 2 bases from V and 9 bases from J, with 9 bases between. Germline CDR1 and CDR2: SGHTA and FQGNSA. CDR3 nucleotide sequence: TGTGCCAGCAGCTTACGGGCGGGCACGCAGTATTTT. It encodes CASSLRAGTQYF.

This clonotype has ten or more counts. CDR3 sequence reads: CSARRGGEAFF. In DNA, the CDR3 is TGCAGTGCACGCCGGGGAGGTGAAGCTTTCTTT. The rearrangement joins TRBV20-1 to TRBJ1-1; D gene unclear. The V end was cut by 6 bases, the J end by 7 bases, with 12 bases between. Germline V gives CDR1 DFQATT, CDR2 SNEGSKA (reference sequence). CDR3 length: 11 amino acids.